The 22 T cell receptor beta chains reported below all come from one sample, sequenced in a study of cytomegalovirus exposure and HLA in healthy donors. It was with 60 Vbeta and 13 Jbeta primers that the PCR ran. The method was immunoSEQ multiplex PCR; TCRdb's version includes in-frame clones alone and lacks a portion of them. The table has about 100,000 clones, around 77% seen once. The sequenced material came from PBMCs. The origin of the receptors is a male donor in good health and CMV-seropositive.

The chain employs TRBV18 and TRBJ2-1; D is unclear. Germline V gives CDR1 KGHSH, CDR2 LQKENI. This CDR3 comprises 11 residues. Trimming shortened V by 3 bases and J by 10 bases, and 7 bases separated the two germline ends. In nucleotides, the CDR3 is TGTGCCAGCTCACCTCTCCGGGAGCAGTTCTTC. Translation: CASSPLREQFF.

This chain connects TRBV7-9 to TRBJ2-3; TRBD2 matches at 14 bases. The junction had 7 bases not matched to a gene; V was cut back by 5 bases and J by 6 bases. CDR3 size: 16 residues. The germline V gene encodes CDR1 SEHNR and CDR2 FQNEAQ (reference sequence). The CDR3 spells CASSPGTSGSFDTQYF. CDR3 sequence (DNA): TGTGCCAGCAGCCCCGGGACTAGCGGGAGTTTTGATACGCAGTATTTT.

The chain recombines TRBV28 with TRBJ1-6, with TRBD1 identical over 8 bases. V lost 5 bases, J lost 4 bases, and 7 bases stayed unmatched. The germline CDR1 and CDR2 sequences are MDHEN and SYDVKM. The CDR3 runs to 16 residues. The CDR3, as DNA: TGTGCCAGCAGTCCTTCGGACAGGGATTATAATTCACCCCTCCACTTT. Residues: CASSPSDRDYNSPLHF.

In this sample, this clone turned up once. The CDR3 region is CASSLEGTSTDTQYF. As DNA, the CDR3 is TGTGCCAGCAGCTTGGAAGGGACAAGCACAGATACGCAGTATTTT. This sequence joins TRBV7-8 and TRBJ2-3, with D perhaps matching TRBD1 (6 bases). This CDR3 spans 15 amino acids. Germline-derived CDR1 and CDR2 are SGHVS and FQNEAQ. V lost 3 bases to trimming and J lost 0 bases, with 10 bases between them.

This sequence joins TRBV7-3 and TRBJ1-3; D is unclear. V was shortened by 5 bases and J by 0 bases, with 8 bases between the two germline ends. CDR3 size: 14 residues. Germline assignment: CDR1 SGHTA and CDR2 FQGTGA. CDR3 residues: CASSADYSGNTIYF. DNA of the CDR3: TGTGCCAGCAGCGCAGACTACTCTGGAAACACCATATATTTT. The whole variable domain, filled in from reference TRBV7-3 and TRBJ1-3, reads GAGVSQTPSNKVTEKGKYVELRCDPISGHTALYWYRQSLGQGPEFLIYFQGTGAADDSGLPNDRFFAVRPEGSVSTLKIQRTERGDSAVYLCASSADYSGNTIYFGEGSWLTVV.

The CDR3 nucleotides are TGTGCCAGCAGCATCAACCAAGAGACCCAGTACTTC. It codes for CASSINQETQYF. The V gene is TRBV11-2, the J gene TRBJ2-5; no reliable D call. Looked up from germline, CDR1 is SGHAT and CDR2 is FQNNGV. The CDR3 is 12 residues long. V was pared by 5 bases and J by 0 bases, with 4 bases between.

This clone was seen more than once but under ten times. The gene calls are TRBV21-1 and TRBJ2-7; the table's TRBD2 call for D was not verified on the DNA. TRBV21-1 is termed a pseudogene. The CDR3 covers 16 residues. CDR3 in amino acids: CASSKGGGGSAYEQYF. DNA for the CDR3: TGTGCCAGCAGCAAAGGGGGTGGGGGGAGTGCCTACGAGCAGTACTTC.

The chain's CDR3 is CASSPQRHEQYF. CDR3 DNA: TGTGCCAGCAGCCCGCAACGACATGAGCAGTACTTC. The V and J genes are TRBV7-8 and TRBJ2-7; D gene ambiguous. Germline V gene data show CDR1 as SGHVS and CDR2 as FQNEAQ. Trimming stripped 5 bases from V and 7 bases from J, with 12 bases between. This CDR3 region has 12 residues.

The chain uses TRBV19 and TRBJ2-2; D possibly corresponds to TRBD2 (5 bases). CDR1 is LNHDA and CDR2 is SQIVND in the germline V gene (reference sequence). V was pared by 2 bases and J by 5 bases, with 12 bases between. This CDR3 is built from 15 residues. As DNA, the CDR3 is TGTGCCAGTAGTATACCGGGAATGGGTACCGGGGAGCTGTTTTTT. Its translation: CASSIPGMGTGELFF.

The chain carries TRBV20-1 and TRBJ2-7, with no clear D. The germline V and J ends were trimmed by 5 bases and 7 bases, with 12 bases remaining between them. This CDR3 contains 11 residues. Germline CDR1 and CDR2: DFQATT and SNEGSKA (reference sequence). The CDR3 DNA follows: TGCAGTGCTCCTACCTACGGGGAGCAGTACTTC. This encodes CSAPTYGEQYF.

CDR3 nucleotide sequence: TGTGCCAGCAGCACTACTAGGACAGGGAAAGAAAAACTGTTTTTT. This encodes CASSTTRTGKEKLFF. The chain employs TRBV11-2 and TRBJ1-4, with TRBD1 matching 8 bases. The V segment lost 5 bases and the J segment 8 bases; nucleotides outside the gene matches: 10. This CDR3 is built from 15 residues. Germline V gene lookup returns CDR1 SGHAT and CDR2 FQNNGV.

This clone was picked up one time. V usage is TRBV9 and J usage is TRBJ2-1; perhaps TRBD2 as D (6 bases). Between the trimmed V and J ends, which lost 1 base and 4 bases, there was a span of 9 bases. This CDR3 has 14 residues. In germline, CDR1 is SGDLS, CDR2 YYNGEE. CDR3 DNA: TGTGCCAGCAGCGTAACGGGAGCTTACAATGAGCAGTTCTTC. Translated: CASSVTGAYNEQFF.

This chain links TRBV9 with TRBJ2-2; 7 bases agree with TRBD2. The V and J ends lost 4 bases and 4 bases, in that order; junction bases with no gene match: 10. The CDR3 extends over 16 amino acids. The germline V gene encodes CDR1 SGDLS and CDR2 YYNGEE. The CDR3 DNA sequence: TGTGCCAGCAGCCCTGGGGCGGGAGCGGGCACCGGGGAGCTGTTTTTT. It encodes CASSPGAGAGTGELFF.

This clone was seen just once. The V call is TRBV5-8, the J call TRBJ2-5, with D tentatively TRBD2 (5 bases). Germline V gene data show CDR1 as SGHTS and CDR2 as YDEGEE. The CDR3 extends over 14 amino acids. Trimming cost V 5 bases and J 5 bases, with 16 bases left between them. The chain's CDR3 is CASSQTTGGETQYF. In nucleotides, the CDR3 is TGTGCCAGCAGTCAGACTACCGGTGGGGAGACCCAGTACTTC.

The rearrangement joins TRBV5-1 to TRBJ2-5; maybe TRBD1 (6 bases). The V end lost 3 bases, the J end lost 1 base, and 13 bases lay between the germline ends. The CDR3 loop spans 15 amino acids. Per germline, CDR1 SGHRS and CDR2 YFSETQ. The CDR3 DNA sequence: TGCGCCAGCAGCTCGGACAGAATCGGCCAAGAGACCCAGTACTTC. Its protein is CASSSDRIGQETQYF.

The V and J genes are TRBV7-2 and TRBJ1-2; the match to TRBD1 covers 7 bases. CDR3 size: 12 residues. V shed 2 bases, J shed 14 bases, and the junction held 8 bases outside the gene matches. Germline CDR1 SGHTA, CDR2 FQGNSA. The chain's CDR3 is CASSLPGQVETF. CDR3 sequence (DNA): TGTGCCAGCAGCTTACCAGGACAGGTGGAGACCTTC.

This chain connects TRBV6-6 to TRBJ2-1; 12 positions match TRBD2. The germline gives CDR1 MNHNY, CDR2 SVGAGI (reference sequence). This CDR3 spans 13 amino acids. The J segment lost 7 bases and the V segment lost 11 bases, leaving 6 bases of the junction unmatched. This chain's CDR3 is CAATTSGGNEQFF. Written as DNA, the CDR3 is TGTGCCGCTACGACTAGCGGGGGTAATGAGCAGTTCTTC.

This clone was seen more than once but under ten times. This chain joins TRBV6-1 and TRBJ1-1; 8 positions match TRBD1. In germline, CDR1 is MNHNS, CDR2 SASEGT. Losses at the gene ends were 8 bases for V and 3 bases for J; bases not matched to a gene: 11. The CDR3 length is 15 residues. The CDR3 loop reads CASAPGQAVDTEAFF. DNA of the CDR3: TGTGCCAGCGCCCCGGGACAGGCAGTGGACACTGAAGCTTTCTTT.

CDR3 coding DNA: TGCAGCGCCCTGGACTTTTCCTCGCTCAATGAGCAGTTCTTC. Protein product: CSALDFSSLNEQFF. The gene calls are TRBV29-1 and TRBJ2-1; perhaps TRBD2 as D (5 bases). V was clipped by 7 bases and J by 6 bases, with 19 bases between them. The CDR3 loop spans 14 amino acids. The germline V gene encodes CDR1 SQVTM and CDR2 ANQGSEA.

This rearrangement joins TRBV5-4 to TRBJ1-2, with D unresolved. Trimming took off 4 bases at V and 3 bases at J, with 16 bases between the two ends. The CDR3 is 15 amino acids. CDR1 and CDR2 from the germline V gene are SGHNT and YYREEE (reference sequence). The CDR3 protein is CASSPGRTRDYGYTF. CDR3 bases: TGTGCCAGCAGCCCTGGTCGGACGAGGGACTATGGCTACACCTTC.

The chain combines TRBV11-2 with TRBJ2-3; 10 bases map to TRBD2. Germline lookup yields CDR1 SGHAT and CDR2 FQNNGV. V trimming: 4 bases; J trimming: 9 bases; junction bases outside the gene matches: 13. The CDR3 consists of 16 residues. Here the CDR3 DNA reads TGTGCCAGCAGCTCCCCGGCTAGCGGGAGCCCCTTAACGCAGTATTTT. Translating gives CASSSPASGSPLTQYF.

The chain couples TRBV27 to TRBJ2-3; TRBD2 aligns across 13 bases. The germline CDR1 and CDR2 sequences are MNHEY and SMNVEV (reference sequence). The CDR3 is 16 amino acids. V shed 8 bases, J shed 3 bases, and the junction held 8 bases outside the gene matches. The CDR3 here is CASRPGTSGATDTQYF. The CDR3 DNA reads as TGTGCCAGCCGTCCCGGGACTAGCGGGGCGACAGATACGCAGTATTTT.